In this sample, the clone carrying this TCR beta chain turned up many times. The sample belongs to a study of blood T cell repertoires in COVID-19. Study details: The United States, Italy and Spain supplied acute and convalescent COVID-19 samples. The analysed material was cDNA or gDNA that came from T cells, B-cell-depleted T cells, or PBMCs.

CDR1 is MDHEN and CDR2 is SYDVKM in the germline V gene. The CDR3 has 16 residues. V was trimmed by 2 bases and J by 2 bases, leaving 12 bases between them. In the source study's methods: Amplifying reference gene primers gave estimates of nucleated cell counts. Sequencing was performed with immunoSEQ multiplex PCR; in TCRdb, only in-frame clones are kept and a portion is missing. D and trimming come from the DNA, and the V and J calls and clone size come from that table. The repertoire holds fewer than 250,000 clones, with 85% as singletons. V gene TRBV28 combines with J gene TRBJ1-4; weak D call: TRBD1 (5 bases). This sequence was found in a woman aged 60-75 years with active or convalescent COVID-19. Sequencing was carried out using peripheral blood. CDR3 region: CASSLPSGFTNEKLFF. The CDR3 nucleotides are TGTGCCAGCAGTTTACCATCAGGGTTCACTAATGAAAAACTGTTTTTT.